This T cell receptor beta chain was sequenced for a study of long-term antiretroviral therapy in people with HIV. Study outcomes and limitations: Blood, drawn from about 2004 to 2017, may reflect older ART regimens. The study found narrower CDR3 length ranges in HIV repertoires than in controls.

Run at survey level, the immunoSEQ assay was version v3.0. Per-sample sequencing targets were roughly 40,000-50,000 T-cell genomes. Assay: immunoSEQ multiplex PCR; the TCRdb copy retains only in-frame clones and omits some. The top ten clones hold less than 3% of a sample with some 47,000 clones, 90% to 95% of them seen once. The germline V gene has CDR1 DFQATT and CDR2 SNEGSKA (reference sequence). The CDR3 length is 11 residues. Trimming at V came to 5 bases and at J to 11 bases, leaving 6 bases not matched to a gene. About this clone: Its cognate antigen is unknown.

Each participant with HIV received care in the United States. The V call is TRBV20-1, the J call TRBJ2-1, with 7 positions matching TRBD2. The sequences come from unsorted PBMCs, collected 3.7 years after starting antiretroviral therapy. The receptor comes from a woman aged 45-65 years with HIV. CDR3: CSAPLADKQFF. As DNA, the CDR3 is TGCAGTGCTCCTCTAGCGGACAAGCAGTTCTTC.